Listed below are T cell receptor beta chains from one sample, sequenced in a study of CD8+ T cells in alopecia areata. Clones were sequenced by immunoSEQ multiplex PCR, and TCRdb holds only the in-frame ones, with some missing. The sample includes approximately 98,000 clones, 50% to 60% seen only once; the top ten take over 20%. Specimen: NKG2D-low CD8+ T cells sorted from blood. Receptors were obtained from a human donor with alopecia areata. Both conserved end residues are part of each CDR3. D genes are given only for firm matches. Some rows have no size entry. The others give once, few or many, or a class for an expanded clone.

v_call	cdr3_length	d_call	j_call	clone_size	cdr3_nt	cdr3_aa
TRBV10-3	14	.	TRBJ2-7	once	TGTGCCATCATGGCATCCGGGACTCCCTACGAGCAGTACTTC	CAIMASGTPYEQYF
TRBV9	14	TRBD1	TRBJ2-7	.	TGTGCCAGCAGCGACCCGGGACAGGGATACGAGCAGTACTTC	CASSDPGQGYEQYF
TRBV7-3	13	.	TRBJ2-3	few	TGTGCCAGCAGCTTTTTGAGCACAGATACGCAGTATTTT	CASSFLSTDTQYF
TRBV5-6	15	.	TRBJ2-1	.	TGTGCCAGCAGCTGGGGCTACCCTTCCTACAATGAGCAGTTCTTC	CASSWGYPSYNEQFF
TRBV15	11	.	TRBJ1-1	few	TGTGCCACCAGCCCTGGTTTTGGGGCTTTCTTT	CATSPGFGAFF
TRBV5-6	14	.	TRBJ2-2	.	TGTGCCAGCAGCTTGACCCATAACACCGGGGAGCTGTTTTTT	CASSLTHNTGELFF
TRBV13	13	TRBD2	TRBJ2-1	.	TGTGCCAGCAGCCCCCGACTAGCGGGAGAGCAGTTCTTC	CASSPRLAGEQFF
TRBV4-2	16	.	TRBJ1-2	.	TGTGCCAGCAGCCAAGATTCCCCAGCGGGGTTCCGGGGCTACACCTTC	CASSQDSPAGFRGYTF
TRBV5-6	15	.	TRBJ2-3	.	TGTGCCAGCAGCCCCGGATGGAGTGCCACAGATACGCAGTATTTT	CASSPGWSATDTQYF
TRBV13	13	.	TRBJ2-3	.	TGTGCCAGCACAGGTTCGGAGGGAGATACGCAGTATTTT	CASTGSEGDTQYF
TRBV4-2	18	TRBD1	TRBJ2-4	once	TGTGCCAGCAGCCTCGGACAGGGGGAGGGTCTAGCCAAAAACATTCAGTACTTC	CASSLGQGEGLAKNIQYF
TRBV9	13	.	TRBJ2-1	.	TGTGCCAGCAGCGTAAAAGGGGCAGATGAGCAGTTCTTC	CASSVKGADEQFF
TRBV7-7	13	.	TRBJ2-1	.	TGTGCTAGCAGCTTAGAAACGGGGAATGAGCAGTTCTTC	CASSLETGNEQFF
TRBV6-5	14	.	TRBJ2-5	.	TGTGCCAGCAGTCCTCGTTCCAGACAAGAGACCCAGTACTTC	CASSPRSRQETQYF
TRBV11-2	16	.	TRBJ2-7	few	TGTGCCAGCAGCACGAAACTGGGACGGGGAACCTACGAGCAGTACTTC	CASSTKLGRGTYEQYF
TRBV27	13	.	TRBJ1-1	.	TGTGCCAGCAGTTTTGGGGAATGGGCTGAAGCTTTCTTT	CASSFGEWAEAFF
TRBV28	16	TRBD1	TRBJ1-2	.	TGTGCCAGCAGCACGACTCGGACAGGGCCTAACTATGGCTACACCTTC	CASSTTRTGPNYGYTF
TRBV15	16	TRBD1	TRBJ1-2	.	TGTGCCACCAGCAGAGATCGGGGAGGGGGCTCGGTTGGCTACACCTTC	CATSRDRGGGSVGYTF